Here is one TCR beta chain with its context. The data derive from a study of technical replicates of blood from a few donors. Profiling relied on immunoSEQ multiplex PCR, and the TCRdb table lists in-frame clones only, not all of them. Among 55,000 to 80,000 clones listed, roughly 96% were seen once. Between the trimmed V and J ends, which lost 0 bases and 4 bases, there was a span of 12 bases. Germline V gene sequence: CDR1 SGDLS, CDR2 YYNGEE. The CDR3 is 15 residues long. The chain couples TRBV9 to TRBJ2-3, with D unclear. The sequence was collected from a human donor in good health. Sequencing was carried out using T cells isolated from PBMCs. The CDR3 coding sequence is TGTGCCAGCAGCGTAGAGTTTAGCAACGCAGATACGCAGTATTTT. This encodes CASSVEFSNADTQYF.